These T cell receptor beta chains were read from a single sample in a study of blood T cell repertoires in COVID-19. TCRdb keeps only in-frame clones here, not all; method: immunoSEQ multiplex PCR. Here the sample spans under 300,000 clones, around 90% being singletons. What was sequenced was peripheral blood. The receptors were gathered from a man between 45 and 60 years old with acute or convalescent COVID-19. Each CDR3 is given without its conserved first and last residue.

V gene	CDR3 protein
TRBV5-1	ASSLDSNSNYGYT
TRBV5-1	ASSLDGAGFGTDTQY
TRBV5-1	ASSLDGEGYT
TRBV5-5	ASSLAGVAKNIQY
TRBV6-6	ASSYYSQETQY
TRBV19	ASSILRASGEETQY
TRBV10-3	AISIQVGYQETQY
TRBV6-6	ASSLGLAQETQY
TRBV6-4	ASSENRRYPRPHEQY
TRBV3-1/TRBV3-2	ASKPSRGINYGYT
TRBV30	AWSEQGGAF
TRBV27	ASSRGARAF
TRBV27	ASARGQEIGYEQY
TRBV6-5	ASSLGGNTNEKLF
TRBV2	ASRKSGTDQRDEQF
TRBV19	ASSIVWRGLYNEQF
TRBV5-4	ASSPEQGLAGELF
TRBV29-1	SSWAGTGELF
TRBV12-5	ASGLVNGAYEAF
TRBV7-9	ASSLAQGTYNEQF
TRBV3-1/TRBV3-2	ASSQDTAGSGTGELF
TRBV12-3/TRBV12-4	ASSRGDGREAF
TRBV7-6	ASSFLGTGDYGYT
TRBV14	ASSQGTGRTDTQY
TRBV2	ASSRGRTGVQETQY
TRBV10-2	ASSEKRVGNTYNEQF